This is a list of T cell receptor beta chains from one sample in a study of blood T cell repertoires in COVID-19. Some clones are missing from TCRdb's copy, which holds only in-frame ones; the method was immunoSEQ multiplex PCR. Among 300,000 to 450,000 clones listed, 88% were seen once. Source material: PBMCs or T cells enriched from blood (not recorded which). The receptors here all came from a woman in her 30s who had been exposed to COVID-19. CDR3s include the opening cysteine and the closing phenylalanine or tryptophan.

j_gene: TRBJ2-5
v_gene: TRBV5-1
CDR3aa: CASSLATGPKETQYF

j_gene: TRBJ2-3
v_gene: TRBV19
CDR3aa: CATEGAGTDTQYF

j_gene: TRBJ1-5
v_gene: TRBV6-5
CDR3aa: CASNSDQPQHF

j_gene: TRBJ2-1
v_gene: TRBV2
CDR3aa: CASSTTGTYNEQFF

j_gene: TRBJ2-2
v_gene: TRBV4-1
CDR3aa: CASSYGLWNTGELFF

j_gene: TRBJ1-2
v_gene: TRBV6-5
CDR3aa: CASSWRQGAGPYGYTF

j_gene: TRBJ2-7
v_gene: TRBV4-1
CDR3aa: CASSQAGLGTYEQYF

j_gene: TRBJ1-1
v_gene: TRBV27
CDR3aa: CASSRTGGNWAAEAFF

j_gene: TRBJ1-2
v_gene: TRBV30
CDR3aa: CAWSWQGDDGYTF

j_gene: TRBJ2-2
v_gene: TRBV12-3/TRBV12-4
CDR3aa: CASSQGGGELFF

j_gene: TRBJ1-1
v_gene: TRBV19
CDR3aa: CASSAPPFRAFF

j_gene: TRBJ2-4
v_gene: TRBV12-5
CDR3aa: CASGPSDRQAKNIQYF

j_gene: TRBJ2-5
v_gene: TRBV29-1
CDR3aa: CSVEWQRETQYF

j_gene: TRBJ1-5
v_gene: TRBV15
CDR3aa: CATSGGGQPQHF

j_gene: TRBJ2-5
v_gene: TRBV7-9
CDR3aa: CASSSYGTGETQYF

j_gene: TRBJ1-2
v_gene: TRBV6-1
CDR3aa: CASSETTGSYGYTF

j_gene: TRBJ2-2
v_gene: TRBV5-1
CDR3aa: CASSLLRGTGELFF

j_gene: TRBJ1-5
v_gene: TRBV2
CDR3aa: CASSAETGGPLPQHF

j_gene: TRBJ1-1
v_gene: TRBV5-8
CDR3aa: CASSFGTVYNTEAFF

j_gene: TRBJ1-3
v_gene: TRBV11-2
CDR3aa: CASSPGQTYSGNTIYF

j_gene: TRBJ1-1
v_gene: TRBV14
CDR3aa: CASSQDEGRDTEAFF

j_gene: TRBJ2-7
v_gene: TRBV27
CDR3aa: CASSLQGSRSYEQYF

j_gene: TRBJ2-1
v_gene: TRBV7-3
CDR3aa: CASSRGLAGYNEQFF

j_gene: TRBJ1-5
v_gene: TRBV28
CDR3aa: CASSLGEALSQHF

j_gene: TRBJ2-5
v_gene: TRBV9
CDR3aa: CASSGPGWTSGQTQYF

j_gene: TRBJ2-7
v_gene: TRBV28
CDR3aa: CASTPGDRLYEQYF

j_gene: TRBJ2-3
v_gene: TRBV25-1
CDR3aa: CASSGFQVDTQYF

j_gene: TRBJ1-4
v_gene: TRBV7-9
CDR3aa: CASSPTQATNEKLFF

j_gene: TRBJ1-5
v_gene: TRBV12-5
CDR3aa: CASGSLWEWRQGSNQPQHF

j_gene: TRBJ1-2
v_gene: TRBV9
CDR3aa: CASSVGEDGYTF

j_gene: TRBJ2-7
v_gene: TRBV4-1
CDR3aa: CASSQEGRTGEEQYF

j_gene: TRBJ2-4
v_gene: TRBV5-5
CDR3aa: CASSTGTSGKNIQYF

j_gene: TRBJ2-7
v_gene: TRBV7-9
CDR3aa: CASSLAGYGSEQYF

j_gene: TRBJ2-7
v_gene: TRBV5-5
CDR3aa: CASSLGRELSYEQYF